This record looks at one TCR beta chain sequence and its context. Its antigen is as yet unknown. Germline-derived CDR1 and CDR2 are SQVTM and ANQGSEA. V lost 3 bases, J lost 1 base, and 11 bases lay in between. The CDR3 contains 14 residues. This sample is part of a study of T cells in localized non-small cell lung cancer. Sequencing used immunoSEQ multiplex PCR; TCRdb keeps in-frame clones, though not all of them. The table lists 20,000 to 25,000 clones, roughly 89% of them singletons. Study results and limitations: Heterogeneity remains possible because sequencing was limited to only one tumor region. It was uninvolved adjacent lung that showed the highest T cell clonality, exceeding tumor. Elevated blood T cell density was associated with longer overall survival. In adjacent lung appeared a median about 57 of the top 100 tumor clones.

The chain carries TRBV29-1 and TRBJ2-3; D not certain. Here the sequenced sample was peripheral blood, taken before any cancer treatment. The TCR sequence derives from a male donor older than 55 with stage I squamous cell lung carcinoma. CDR3 DNA sequence: TGCAGCGTTGACAAGCCGCAGGGCACAGATACGCAGTATTTT. Its protein product is CSVDKPQGTDTQYF.